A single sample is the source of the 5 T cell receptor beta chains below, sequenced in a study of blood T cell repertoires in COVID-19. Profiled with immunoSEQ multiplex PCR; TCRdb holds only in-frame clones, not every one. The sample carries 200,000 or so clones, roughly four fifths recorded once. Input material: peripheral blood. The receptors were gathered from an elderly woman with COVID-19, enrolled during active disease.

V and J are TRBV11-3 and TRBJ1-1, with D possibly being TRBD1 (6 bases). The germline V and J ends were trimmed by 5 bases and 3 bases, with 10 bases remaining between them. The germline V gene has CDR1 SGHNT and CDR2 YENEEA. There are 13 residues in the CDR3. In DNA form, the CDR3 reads TGTGCCAGCAGCGCACAGGGAGACACTGAAGCTTTCTTT. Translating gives CASSAQGDTEAFF.

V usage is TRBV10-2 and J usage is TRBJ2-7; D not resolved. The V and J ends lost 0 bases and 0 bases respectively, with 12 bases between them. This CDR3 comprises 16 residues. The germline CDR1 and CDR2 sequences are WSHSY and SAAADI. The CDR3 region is CASSESNSLNSYEQYF. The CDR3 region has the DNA TGCGCCAGCAGTGAGTCGAACTCCTTAAACTCCTACGAGCAGTACTTC.

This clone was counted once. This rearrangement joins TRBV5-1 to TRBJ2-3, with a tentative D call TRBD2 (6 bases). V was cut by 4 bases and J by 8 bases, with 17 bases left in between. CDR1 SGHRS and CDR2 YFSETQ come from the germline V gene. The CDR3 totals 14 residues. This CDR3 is CASSPGTGEVTQYF. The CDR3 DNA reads TGCGCCAGCAGCCCCGGGACTGGAGAGGTTACGCAGTATTTT. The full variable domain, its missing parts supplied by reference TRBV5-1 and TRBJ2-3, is KAGVTQTPRYLIKTRGQQVTLSCSPISGHRSVSWYQQTPGQGLQFLFEYFSETQRNKGNFPGRFSGRQFSNSRSEMNVSTLELGDSALYLCASSPGTGEVTQYFGPGTRLTVL.

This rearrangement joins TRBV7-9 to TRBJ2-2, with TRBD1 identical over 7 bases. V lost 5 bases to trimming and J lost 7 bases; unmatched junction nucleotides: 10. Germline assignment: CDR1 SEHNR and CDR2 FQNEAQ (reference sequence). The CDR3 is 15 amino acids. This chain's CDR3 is CASSRPDRIHGELFF. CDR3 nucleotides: TGTGCCAGCAGCCGCCCGGACAGGATCCACGGGGAGCTGTTTTTT.

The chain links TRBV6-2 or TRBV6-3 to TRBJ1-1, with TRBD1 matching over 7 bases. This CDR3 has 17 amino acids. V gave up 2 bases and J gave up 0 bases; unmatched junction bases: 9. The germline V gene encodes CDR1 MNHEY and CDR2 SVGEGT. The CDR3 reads CASSYAYRGVMNTEAFF. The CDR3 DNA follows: TGTGCCAGCAGTTACGCTTACAGGGGCGTCATGAACACTGAAGCTTTCTTT.